Below are 17 T cell receptor beta chains sequenced from a single sample in a study of shared clonotypes between healthy human individuals. The data were produced by immunoSEQ multiplex PCR, yet TCRdb's version contains in-frame clones alone and is incomplete. In the table there are approximately 2,200,000 clones, about 93% of which are singletons. The naive CD8 fraction comprised CD45RO-negative cells positively selected for CCR7 and excluded terminally differentiated effector memory CD45RA+ cells. The sample taken for sequencing was naive CD8+ T cells from PBMCs. These receptors all come from a man aged 18-30 years in good health. Some clones in this sample may be carry-over from other donors' samples.

This chain links TRBV7-9 with TRBJ1-2; maybe TRBD1 (5 bases). The CDR3 spans 14 residues. Trimming took 4 bases from V and 4 from J, leaving 13 bases between them. CDR1 is SEHNR and CDR2 is FQNEAQ in the germline V gene (reference sequence). This CDR3 is CASSSDGGGYGYTF. CDR3 in DNA: TGTGCCAGCAGCTCAGATGGGGGTGGCTATGGCTACACCTTC.

The chain combines TRBV7-9 with TRBJ1-2, with D tentatively TRBD1 (6 bases). The V and J ends lost 6 bases and 2 bases respectively, with 16 bases between them. Germline V lookup: CDR1 SEHNR, CDR2 FQNEAQ (reference sequence). The CDR3 has 15 amino acids. The CDR3 coding sequence is TGTGCCAGCAGTTACAGGGAGGGAGGCAACTATGGCTACACCTTC. It is translated as CASSYREGGNYGYTF.

The V call is TRBV27, the J call TRBJ2-3; 9 nucleotides align to TRBD1. The germline CDR1 and CDR2 sequences are MNHEY and SMNVEV (reference sequence). This CDR3 is built from 14 residues. With V trimmed by 1 base and J by 4 bases, 0 bases remained unmatched. In nucleotides, the CDR3 is TGTGCCAGCAGTTTATGGGACAGGGCAGATACGCAGTATTTT. It yields the protein CASSLWDRADTQYF.

The rearrangement links TRBV6-1 to TRBJ2-1; perhaps TRBD2 as D (6 bases). Per germline, CDR1 MNHNS and CDR2 SASEGT. The ends were cut back, 8 bases at V and 5 bases at J, with 16 bases in the middle. The length of the CDR3 is 14 residues. CDR3 in amino acids: CASGARDPDNEQFF. DNA for the CDR3: TGTGCCAGCGGGGCGCGGGACCCAGACAATGAGCAGTTCTTC.

V gene TRBV27 combines with J gene TRBJ2-7; TRBD2 aligns across 7 bases. Germline CDR1 is MNHEY and CDR2 is SMNVEV (reference sequence). Trimming took 3 bases from V and 0 from J; bases not matched to a gene: 5. This CDR3 is built from 15 residues. CDR3 nucleotides: TGTGCCAGCAGTTTGTTACTAGCGCACTCCTACGAGCAGTACTTC. Encoded protein: CASSLLLAHSYEQYF.

Only one count was recorded for this clone. The chain has TRBV2 and TRBJ2-1; either TRBD1 or TRBD2 may supply D (6 bases each). CDR1 and CDR2 (germline): SNHLY, FYNNEI. CDR3 size: 12 residues. Trimming pared 10 bases from V and 9 bases from J, leaving 16 bases between. The CDR3 bases are TGTGCCAACCCGAGCGGAGGGGGTGAGCAGTTCTTC. Protein: CANPSGGGEQFF.

The V gene is TRBV7-9, the J gene TRBJ1-1; 10 bases agree with TRBD1. V was pared by 4 bases and J by 4 bases, with 6 bases of the junction left unmatched. There are 15 residues in the CDR3. Germline CDR1 SEHNR, CDR2 FQNEAQ (reference sequence). The CDR3 sequence is CASSSGTGVLTEAFF. For the CDR3, the DNA is TGTGCCAGCAGCTCCGGGACAGGGGTACTCACTGAAGCTTTCTTT.

The sample holds one count of this clone. The rearrangement joins TRBV7-6 to TRBJ2-1, with TRBD2 matching over 9 bases. Germline V lookup: CDR1 SGHVS, CDR2 FNYEAQ. V lost 5 bases and J lost 0; bases outside the gene matches: 5. This CDR3 comprises 16 residues. CDR3 sequence reads: CASSPRLADSYNEQFF. In nucleotides, the CDR3 is TGTGCCAGCAGCCCCCGACTAGCGGACTCCTACAATGAGCAGTTCTTC.

This clone was seen only once. The V and J genes are TRBV7-9 and TRBJ1-2, with a possible D match to TRBD1 (6 bases). V was cut by 5 bases and J by 3 bases, with 16 bases left in between. CDR3 size: 15 residues. Germline V gives CDR1 SEHNR, CDR2 FQNEAQ (reference sequence). The CDR3 here is CASSPPRGAHYGYTF. The CDR3, as DNA: TGTGCCAGCAGCCCCCCCCGGGGGGCACACTATGGCTACACCTTC. The whole variable domain, filled in from reference TRBV7-9 and TRBJ1-2, reads DTGVSQNPRHKITKRGQNVTFRCDPISEHNRLYWYRQTLGQGPEFLTYFQNEAQLEKSRLLSDRFSAERPKGSFSTLEIQRTEQGDSAMYLCASSPPRGAHYGYTFGSGTRLTVV.

On this clone itself: Other DNA sequences in the sample encode the same CDR3. The chain is built from TRBV15 and TRBJ1-4; a possible D gene is TRBD1 (5 bases). CDR3 length: 14 residues. Trimming removed 1 base at V and 6 bases at J, with 9 bases between. Germline lookup yields CDR1 LNHNV and CDR2 YYDKDF (reference sequence). CDR3 amino acids: CATSRGGEDEKLFF. The CDR3 DNA is TGTGCCACCAGCAGAGGGGGGGAGGATGAAAAACTGTTTTTT.

The chain joins TRBV28 to TRBJ2-7; D may be TRBD1 or TRBD2 (6 bases each). V was trimmed by 3 bases and J by 4 bases, leaving 13 bases between them. The CDR3 loop spans 14 amino acids. CDR1 and CDR2 from the germline V gene are MDHEN and SYDVKM. This CDR3 is CASSFGGFNYEQYF. CDR3 DNA: TGTGCCAGCAGTTTCGGGGGCTTCAATTACGAGCAGTACTTC.

The V gene is TRBV29-1, the J gene TRBJ2-7, with D unclear. The V end lost 3 bases, the J end lost 3 bases, and 12 bases lay between the germline ends. Germline V lookup: CDR1 SQVTM, CDR2 ANQGSEA. The CDR3 covers 13 residues. The CDR3 coding sequence is TGCAGCGTTGACAGCGATGAAGACTACGAGCAGTACTTC. This encodes CSVDSDEDYEQYF.

This clone was counted a few times. This sequence joins TRBV29-1 and TRBJ1-1, with D perhaps matching TRBD1 (5 bases). The V end was cut by 7 bases, the J end by 1 base, with 13 bases between. CDR1 SQVTM and CDR2 ANQGSEA come from the germline V gene. There are 13 residues in the CDR3. CDR3 nucleotide sequence: TGCAGCGCCTTGGGACGGCAGAACACTGAAGCTTTCTTT. Translating gives CSALGRQNTEAFF.

This sequence joins TRBV9 and TRBJ1-5, with D maybe TRBD1 (6 bases). Germline values: CDR1 SGDLS, CDR2 YYNGEE. With 4 bases removed from V and 7 bases from J, the gap between germline ends came to 15 bases. The CDR3 is 14 residues long. The CDR3 is CASSKNRVGQPQHF. The CDR3 region has the DNA TGTGCCAGCAGCAAGAACAGGGTAGGGCAGCCCCAGCATTTT.

The chain uses TRBV7-9 and TRBJ2-1, with D possibly matching TRBD2 (5 bases). The CDR3 sequence is 13 residues long. Germline CDR1 SEHNR, CDR2 FQNEAQ (reference sequence). Trimming left V 2 bases short and J 9 bases short, with 11 bases between. The CDR3 here is CASSLLGVTEQFF. DNA of the CDR3: TGTGCCAGCAGCTTACTCGGGGTCACTGAGCAGTTCTTC.

The rearrangement links TRBV7-9 to TRBJ2-1, with D possibly being TRBD2 (5 bases). In germline, CDR1 is SEHNR, CDR2 FQNEAQ (reference sequence). This CDR3 has 17 residues. Trimming shortened V by 5 bases and J by 0 bases, and 17 bases separated the two germline ends. This CDR3 reads CASSLPLDGDSYNEQFF. CDR3 DNA sequence: TGTGCCAGCAGCCTGCCTCTCGACGGGGACTCCTACAATGAGCAGTTCTTC.

This sequence joins TRBV5-4 and TRBJ2-1; D gene ambiguous. The CDR3 is 12 amino acids. Germline V gene data show CDR1 as SGHNT and CDR2 as YYREEE (reference sequence). The V end lost 3 bases, the J end lost 10 bases, and 11 bases lay between the germline ends. This CDR3 is CASSSIELEQFF. In DNA form, the CDR3 reads TGTGCCAGCAGCTCCATAGAGTTAGAGCAGTTCTTC.